The 17 T cell receptor beta chains given below trace back to one sample, sequenced in a study of beta chain features in type 1 diabetes. Every isolated RNA sample was fully reverse transcribed, so sequencing captured expressed TCRB transcripts. This table comes from immunoSEQ multiplex PCR, and its TCRdb copy is limited to in-frame clones, with some not included. The sample contains about 240,000 clones, 27% of which appear only once. Sequences were obtained from central memory CD4+ T cells from blood. The source is a man aged 25 to 45 in good health.

The CDR3 DNA follows: TGCAGTGCTTCATCTAGGGGTGAGCAGTTCTTC. It is translated as CSASSRGEQFF. The gene calls are TRBV20-1 and TRBJ2-1; possible D gene TRBD1, 5 bases. Germline V gene lookup returns CDR1 DFQATT and CDR2 SNEGSKA (reference sequence). The CDR3 is 11 residues long. Between the trimmed V and J ends, which lost 5 bases and 9 bases, there was a span of 11 bases.

This clone was counted a few times. The V call is TRBV2, the J call TRBJ2-1; TRBD2 aligns across 7 bases. This CDR3 comprises 14 residues. CDR1 is SNHLY, CDR2 FYNNEI, per germline. The junction had 13 bases not matched to a gene; V was cut back by 8 bases and J by 9 bases. CDR3 sequence: CASAGTTGNREQFF. In DNA form, the CDR3 reads TGTGCCAGCGCCGGGACTACGGGGAATCGTGAGCAGTTCTTC.

This clone was seen only a few times. The chain couples TRBV10-3 to TRBJ2-3; 12 nucleotides align to TRBD2. From germline, CDR1 is ENHRY and CDR2 SYGVKD. V shed 6 bases, J shed 3 bases, and the junction held 10 bases outside the gene matches. The CDR3 is made up of 17 amino acids. In DNA, the CDR3 is TGTGCCATCAGCCCTCTCCCGACTAGCGGGGGAACAGATACGCAGTATTTT. It translates to CAISPLPTSGGTDTQYF.

This chain uses TRBV29-1 with TRBJ1-5, with 7 bases fitting TRBD1. The CDR3 length is 12 residues. Germline V CDR1 and CDR2: SQVTM, ANQGSEA. The CDR3: CRAGQRNQPQHF. The CDR3 coding sequence is TGCAGAGCGGGACAGCGCAATCAGCCCCAGCATTTT.

At least ten counts were recorded for this clone. The rearrangement uses TRBV7-8 and TRBJ1-5, with 9 positions matching TRBD1. The V gene's germline CDR1 is SGHVS and CDR2 FQNEAQ. The CDR3 is 19 residues long. Germline trimming cut 3 bases from V and 7 bases from J; bases unmatched to any gene: 19. The CDR3 DNA is TGTGCCAGCAGCTTTTATCCCGGGACAGGGAACAAGAGGGGCCAGCCCCAGCATTTT. Translated: CASSFYPGTGNKRGQPQHF. The full variable domain, completed using reference TRBV7-8 and TRBJ1-5, is GAGVSQSPRYKVAKRGQDVALRCDPISGHVSLFWYQQALGQGPEFLTYFQNEAQLDKSGLPSDRFFAERPEGSVSTLKIQRTQQEDSAVYLCASSFYPGTGNKRGQPQHFGDGTRLSIL.

This clone was counted between two and nine times. The V gene is TRBV29-1, the J gene TRBJ1-3; D is uncertain. The CDR3 runs 11 residues. CDR1 SQVTM and CDR2 ANQGSEA come from the germline V gene. V lost 5 bases to trimming and J lost 4 bases, with 6 bases between them. The CDR3 region has the DNA TGCAGCGTTCCATTAGGAAACACCATATATTTT. Protein product: CSVPLGNTIYF.

This chain joins TRBV25-1 and TRBJ1-2; D gene ambiguous. CDR3 size: 16 residues. CDR1 is MGHDK, CDR2 SYGVNS, per germline. The germline V and J ends were trimmed by 4 bases and 2 bases, with 17 bases remaining between them. The CDR3 protein is CASSAPGLIGNYGYTF. The CDR3 nucleotides read TGTGCCAGCAGTGCACCGGGTCTTATAGGAAACTATGGCTACACCTTC.

This clone was counted a few times. The chain recombines TRBV5-4 with TRBJ2-5, with D hard to call. From germline, CDR1 is SGHNT and CDR2 YYREEE (reference sequence). This CDR3 contains 13 residues. With 5 bases removed from V and 1 base from J, the gap between germline ends came to 9 bases. In DNA form, the CDR3 reads TGTGCCAGCAGGCTGGCCAGCCAAGAGACCCAGTACTTC. Its translation is CASRLASQETQYF. Filled out from reference TRBV5-4 and TRBJ2-5, the complete variable domain reads ETGVTQSPTHLIKTRGQQVTLRCSSQSGHNTVSWYQQALGQGPQFIFQYYREEENGRGNFPPRFSGLQFPNYSSELNVNALELDDSALYLCASRLASQETQYFGPGTRLLVL.

This clone was observed a few times. This sample also contains other DNA sequences that code for the same CDR3. The chain combines TRBV29-1 with TRBJ2-5; D may be TRBD2 (6 bases). Germline CDR1 SQVTM, CDR2 ANQGSEA. The CDR3 length is 14 residues. V was shortened by 4 bases and J by 2 bases, with 14 bases between the two germline ends. The CDR3 DNA reads as TGCAGCGTTGGGGGGAGCGGGCCGCAAGAGACCCAGTACTTC. It yields the protein CSVGGSGPQETQYF.

V and J are TRBV9 and TRBJ1-3; the D is unclear. Germline CDR1 reads SGDLS; CDR2 reads YYNGEE. The ends were cut back, 0 bases at V and 4 bases at J, with 11 bases in the middle. CDR3 size: 15 residues. The CDR3 nucleotides read TGTGCCAGCAGCGTAGAGTCAGGTTACGGAAACACCATATATTTT. The encoded protein is CASSVESGYGNTIYF.

This clone was recorded a few times. The V gene is TRBV29-1, the J gene TRBJ2-1; D unresolved. Per germline, CDR1 SQVTM and CDR2 ANQGSEA. V lost 4 bases, J lost 5 bases, and 3 bases lay in between. The length of the CDR3 is 10 residues. This CDR3 is CSVGNNEQFF. The CDR3 nucleotides are TGCAGCGTTGGAAACAATGAGCAGTTCTTC.

This clone came up a few times. The J gene is TRBJ1-1, the V gene TRBV29-1; unclear D gene. V dropped 3 bases and J dropped 0 bases, with 8 bases sitting between them. CDR1 is SQVTM and CDR2 is ANQGSEA in the germline V gene. CDR3 length: 13 residues. DNA of the CDR3: TGCAGCGTTGAGGGCCCGATGAACACTGAAGCTTTCTTT. Protein sequence: CSVEGPMNTEAFF.

This clone was found a few times. J is TRBJ2-7 and V is TRBV15; tentatively, D is TRBD1 (6 bases). This CDR3 is built from 15 residues. V was cut by 3 bases and J by 7 bases, with 19 bases left in between. The V gene's germline CDR1 is LNHNV and CDR2 YYDKDF (reference sequence). The CDR3 region has the DNA TGTGCCACCAGCAGGAAAAGTCCGGGACAAGGAGAGCAGTACTTC. Its protein is CATSRKSPGQGEQYF.

This clone showed up just a few times. DNA of the CDR3: TGTGCCAGCGGGCTAGCGGGGAACACAGATACGCAGTATTTT. Protein sequence: CASGLAGNTDTQYF. The chain couples TRBV2 to TRBJ2-3, with TRBD2 identical over 9 bases. The CDR3 length is 14 residues. Germline V gives CDR1 SNHLY, CDR2 FYNNEI. Trimming at V came to 8 bases and at J to 2 bases, leaving 5 bases not matched to a gene.

This clone has a handful of counts. The V and J genes are TRBV18 and TRBJ2-6; tentative D call: TRBD2 (6 bases). The ends were cut back, 2 bases at V and 2 bases at J, with 13 bases in the middle. The CDR3 length is 17 residues. Germline values: CDR1 KGHSH, CDR2 LQKENI. For the CDR3, the DNA is TGTGCCAGCTCACCAGGGCTGGGGGGTGCTGGGGCCAACGTCCTGACTTTC. This gives the protein CASSPGLGGAGANVLTF.

J is TRBJ2-3 and V is TRBV7-2; D is unresolved. CDR1 is SGHTA and CDR2 is FQGNSA in the germline V gene. V was pared by 3 bases and J by 4 bases, with 8 bases between. The CDR3 is made up of 13 amino acids. In nucleotides, the CDR3 is TGTGCCAGCAGCTTCAAGGGATCAGATACGCAGTATTTT. As protein: CASSFKGSDTQYF.

This clone was observed a few times. The chain uses TRBV30 and TRBJ2-3; D not certain. Per germline, CDR1 GTSNPN and CDR2 SVGIG (reference sequence). CDR3 length: 12 amino acids. V was clipped by 7 bases and J by 8 bases, with 16 bases between them. CDR3 protein: CASSSDQTTQYF. The DNA for the CDR3 is TGTGCCTCTTCTTCGGACCAAACTACGCAGTATTTT.